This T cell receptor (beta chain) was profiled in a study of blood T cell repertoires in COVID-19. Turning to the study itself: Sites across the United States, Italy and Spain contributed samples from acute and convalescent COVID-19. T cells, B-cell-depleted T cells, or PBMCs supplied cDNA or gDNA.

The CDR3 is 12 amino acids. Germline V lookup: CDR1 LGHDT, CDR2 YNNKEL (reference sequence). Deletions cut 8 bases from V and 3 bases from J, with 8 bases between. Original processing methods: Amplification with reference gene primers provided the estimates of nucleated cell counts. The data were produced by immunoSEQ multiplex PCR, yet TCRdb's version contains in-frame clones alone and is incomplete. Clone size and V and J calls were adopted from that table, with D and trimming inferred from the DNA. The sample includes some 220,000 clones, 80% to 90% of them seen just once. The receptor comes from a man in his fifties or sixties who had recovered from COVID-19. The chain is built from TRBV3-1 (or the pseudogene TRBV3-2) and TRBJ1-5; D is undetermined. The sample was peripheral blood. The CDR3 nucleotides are TGTGCCAGCGGGAGTATCAATCAGCCCCAGCATTTT. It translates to CASGSINQPQHF.